The 14 T cell receptor beta chains below were found in one sample sequenced in a study of T cell responses to AZD1222 COVID-19 vaccine. Data came from immunoSEQ multiplex PCR; TCRdb stores just in-frame clones and leaves some out. This sample carries 150,000 to 180,000 clones, approximately 90% of them seen once, and the ten largest clones take 3% to 3.5%. The source was peripheral blood, collected on day 0 of AZD1222 vaccination. Every receptor here comes from an adult in good health.

The rearrangement links TRBV7-8 to TRBJ1-1; weak D call: TRBD1 (6 bases). V was shortened by 3 bases and J by 7 bases, with 15 bases between the two germline ends. The CDR3 consists of 14 residues. The V gene's germline CDR1 is SGHVS and CDR2 FQNEAQ. The CDR3 DNA follows: TGTGCCAGCAGCTTGGGGGCCCGGGGGGATGAAGCTTTCTTT. The encoded protein is CASSLGARGDEAFF. Using reference TRBV7-8 and TRBJ1-1 for the parts outside the CDR3, the full variable domain is GAGVSQSPRYKVAKRGQDVALRCDPISGHVSLFWYQQALGQGPEFLTYFQNEAQLDKSGLPSDRFFAERPEGSVSTLKIQRTQQEDSAVYLCASSLGARGDEAFFGQGTRLTVV.

The chain combines TRBV7-2 with TRBJ2-7, with 7 nucleotides matching TRBD2. The CDR3 is made up of 16 amino acids. The V gene end was trimmed by 1 base and the J gene end by 0 bases; junction bases not matched to a gene: 6. Germline CDR1 is SGHTA and CDR2 is FQGNSA. The CDR3 DNA reads as TGTGCCAGCAGCTTAGGGTCGCGGGGGAGCTCCTACGAGCAGTACTTC. Residues: CASSLGSRGSSYEQYF.

The genes are TRBV6-2 or TRBV6-3 and TRBJ2-5; 9 nucleotides align to TRBD1. The CDR3 extends over 14 amino acids. CDR1 and CDR2 from the germline V gene are MNHEY and SVGEGT. J lost 4 bases, V lost 2 bases, and 2 bases had no gene match. CDR3 sequence reads: CASSYQTGGETQYF. CDR3 nucleotide sequence: TGTGCCAGCAGTTACCAGACAGGGGGAGAGACCCAGTACTTC.

The CDR3 sequence: CASSLFGTYEQYF. The CDR3 nucleotides are TGTGCCAGCAGTTTATTCGGCACCTACGAGCAGTACTTC. The chain uses TRBV28 and TRBJ2-7; D remains unclear. The CDR3 sequence is 13 residues long. V was clipped by 1 base and J by 2 bases, with 6 bases between them. Germline assignment: CDR1 MDHEN and CDR2 SYDVKM.

This chain uses TRBV7-2 with TRBJ2-7; 13 bases are shared with TRBD2. CDR3 size: 15 residues. With V trimmed by 2 bases and J by 6 bases, 4 bases remained unmatched. The germline gives CDR1 SGHTA, CDR2 FQGNSA. The CDR3 DNA sequence: TGTGCCAGCAGCTTAACTAGCGGGGGGGCCGGCGAGCAGTACTTC. Translated, it gives CASSLTSGGAGEQYF.

V is TRBV10-3 and J is TRBJ2-7; D is unresolved. The V and J ends lost 4 bases and 3 bases respectively, with 13 bases between them. The germline V gene has CDR1 ENHRY and CDR2 SYGVKD. The CDR3 length is 14 residues. CDR3 loop: CAISAETASYEQYF. The CDR3 nucleotides are TGTGCCATCAGTGCCGAGACGGCTAGCTACGAGCAGTACTTC.

The chain couples TRBV10-3 to TRBJ1-1, with D maybe TRBD1 (6 bases). CDR1 and CDR2 from the germline V gene are ENHRY and SYGVKD. This CDR3 is built from 13 residues. Trimming cost V 6 bases and J 2 bases, with 10 bases left between them. The CDR3 region is CAISKDSNTEAFF. Here the CDR3 DNA reads TGTGCCATCAGCAAGGACAGTAACACTGAAGCTTTCTTT.

The chain carries TRBV6-2 or TRBV6-3 and TRBJ2-2; D is possibly TRBD1 or TRBD2 (5 bases each). Per germline, CDR1 MNHEY and CDR2 SVGEGT. The CDR3 is made up of 17 amino acids. V lost 6 bases and J lost 2, with 19 bases in between. CDR3 nucleotide sequence: TGTGCCAGCAGCCCCTCCGGGGCCCACGTCAACACCGGGGAGCTGTTTTTT. Residues: CASSPSGAHVNTGELFF.

The rearrangement links TRBV7-5 to TRBJ2-7; TRBD1, the D gene given by the table, was not confirmed from the DNA. TRBV7-5 is classified as a pseudogene. The CDR3 spans 19 residues. In nucleotides, the CDR3 is TGTGCCAGAAGCTTAGAGTCGGGGGACAGGGGGCATCTAGTGTACGAGCAGTACTTC. Translating it yields CARSLESGDRGHLVYEQYF.

V and J are TRBV29-1 and TRBJ2-6; TRBD2 is a possible D gene (6 bases). V was pared by 5 bases and J by 2 bases, with 7 bases between. Germline CDR1 reads SQVTM; CDR2 reads ANQGSEA. This CDR3 spans 13 amino acids. The CDR3 loop is CSVSGAGANVLTF. The CDR3 bases are TGCAGCGTTTCGGGGGCTGGGGCCAACGTCCTGACTTTC.

This chain joins TRBV6-5 and TRBJ2-2; no definite D call. CDR3 size: 15 residues. The germline gives CDR1 MNHEY, CDR2 SVGAGI. V was cut by 0 bases and J by 7 bases, with 12 bases left in between. CDR3 DNA: TGTGCCAGCAGTTACTCGAACAATCTTGGCGGGGAGCTGTTTTTT. Encoded protein: CASSYSNNLGGELFF.

The chain is built from TRBV5-1 and TRBJ2-1; 7 bases are shared with TRBD1. Germline CDR1 is SGHRS and CDR2 is YFSETQ. V was clipped by 4 bases and J by 5 bases; unmatched bases: 6. This CDR3 has 14 amino acids. CDR3 region: CASSTTQGNNEQFF. As DNA, the CDR3 is TGCGCCAGCAGCACTACACAGGGGAACAATGAGCAGTTCTTC.

This clone was seen once. The chain has TRBV5-1 and TRBJ2-6; D is ambiguous. Germline V gene lookup returns CDR1 SGHRS and CDR2 YFSETQ. The ends were cut back, 0 bases at V and 0 bases at J, with 4 bases in the middle. The CDR3 loop spans 15 amino acids. The CDR3 nucleotides are TGCGCCAGCAGCTTGGCCGCCTCTGGGGCCAACGTCCTGACTTTC. Amino acid sequence: CASSLAASGANVLTF. The full variable domain, with the rest looked up from reference TRBV5-1 and TRBJ2-6, is KAGVTQTPRYLIKTRGQQVTLSCSPISGHRSVSWYQQTPGQGLQFLFEYFSETQRNKGNFPGRFSGRQFSNSRSEMNVSTLELGDSALYLCASSLAASGANVLTFGAGSRLTVL.

V gene TRBV7-2 combines with J gene TRBJ2-7; D is perhaps TRBD1 (5 bases). Germline V CDR1 and CDR2: SGHTA, FQGNSA. V shed 6 bases and J shed 0 bases, with 18 bases lying between them. CDR3 length: 16 residues. The DNA of the CDR3 is TGTGCCAGCAGGCATAAGCCCGCAGGGAACTCCTACGAGCAGTACTTC. The encoded protein is CASRHKPAGNSYEQYF.